The T cell receptor beta chain under discussion was sequenced for a study of T-cell memory formation after mild COVID-19. TCRdb re-called the 5' RACE reads with MiXCR, one entry per CDR3 protein. The data show about 470,000 distinct CDR3 sequences, with about 23% seen just once and 9.5% to 15% held by the top ten. V lost 3 bases to trimming and J lost 0 bases, with 8 bases between them. The CDR3 runs to 14 residues. This receptor was identified in an adult woman who had mild COVID-19 (a few samples of this study predate the infection). Cell type and time point are not known. This chain links TRBV12-3 or TRBV12-4 with TRBJ1-2, with D tentatively TRBD1 (5 bases). The source material was PBMCs or a T cell subset sorted from them (not recorded which). CDR3 sequence reads: CASSFRVANYGYTF. The CDR3 nucleotides read TGTGCCAGCAGTTTCAGGGTCGCTAACTATGGCTACACCTTC.